These 7 T cell receptor beta chains were sequenced from one sample in a study of cytomegalovirus exposure and HLA in healthy donors. PCR primers comprised 60 Vbeta and 13 Jbeta primers. Assay: immunoSEQ multiplex PCR; the TCRdb copy retains only in-frame clones and omits some. The sample holds about 160,000 clones, more than 65% seen once. Input material: PBMCs. The receptor set was obtained from a male donor in good health and CMV-seronegative.

This chain joins TRBV5-4 and TRBJ2-7; TRBD2 agrees at 7 bases. The germline V gene has CDR1 SGHNT and CDR2 YYREEE (reference sequence). The CDR3 length is 16 residues. Trimming took 4 bases from V and 7 from J; bases not matched to a gene: 17. CDR3 in amino acids: CASSHEMGGPEGEQYF. In nucleotides, the CDR3 is TGTGCCAGCAGCCACGAGATGGGAGGGCCAGAGGGGGAGCAGTACTTC.

The chain carries TRBV6-5 and TRBJ2-1; 7 nucleotides line up with TRBD1. The germline gives CDR1 MNHEY, CDR2 SVGAGI. The CDR3 length is 15 residues. Germline trimming cut 5 bases from V and 5 bases from J; bases unmatched to any gene: 9. The CDR3 DNA reads as TGTGCCAGCAGTCCACGGACAGGACGAAACAATGAGCAGTTCTTC. Translation gives CASSPRTGRNNEQFF.

V and J are TRBV6-1 and TRBJ1-2; 8 bases are shared with TRBD1. The J segment lost 5 bases and the V segment lost 1 base, leaving 9 bases of the junction unmatched. The CDR3 covers 16 residues. From germline, CDR1 is MNHNS and CDR2 SASEGT. The CDR3 coding sequence is TGTGCCAGCAGTGAAGTGGTACAGACAGGGGTTTATGGCTACACCTTC. This sequence encodes CASSEVVQTGVYGYTF.

This clone appeared a few times. J is TRBJ1-1 and V is TRBV30; the D is unclear. V lost 4 bases and J 5 bases, leaving 11 bases between the germline ends. The CDR3 has 12 amino acids. In germline, CDR1 is GTSNPN, CDR2 SVGIG (reference sequence). The CDR3 DNA reads as TGTGCCTGGAATGCGTTGATAACTGAAGCTTTCTTT. Its protein product is CAWNALITEAFF.

The chain couples TRBV11-2 to TRBJ2-1; 7 positions agree with TRBD1. V dropped 1 base and J dropped 4; count of bases not matched to a gene: 4. CDR1 and CDR2 from the germline V gene are SGHAT and FQNNGV. The CDR3 has 15 residues. The CDR3 sequence: CASSLVGDRYNEQFF. CDR3 bases: TGTGCCAGCAGCTTAGTGGGGGACAGATACAATGAGCAGTTCTTC.

The chain employs TRBV28 and TRBJ2-1; 11 bases align to TRBD2. Trimming cost V 6 bases and J 12 bases; bases outside gene matches: 13. The CDR3 runs 15 residues. Germline-derived CDR1 and CDR2 are MDHEN and SYDVKM. The CDR3 nucleotides are TGTGCCAGCAGACAGGTTAGCGGGAGGGAAGTCGGGCAGTTCTTC. It yields the protein CASRQVSGREVGQFF.

The CDR3 DNA follows: TGTGCCAGCAGATCGGTCGAGCAGTACTTC. Translation: CASRSVEQYF. This rearrangement joins TRBV6-5 to TRBJ2-7; D gene ambiguous. Trimming removed 6 bases from V and 6 bases from J, with 6 bases in between. There are 10 residues in the CDR3. Germline CDR1 is MNHEY and CDR2 is SVGAGI.